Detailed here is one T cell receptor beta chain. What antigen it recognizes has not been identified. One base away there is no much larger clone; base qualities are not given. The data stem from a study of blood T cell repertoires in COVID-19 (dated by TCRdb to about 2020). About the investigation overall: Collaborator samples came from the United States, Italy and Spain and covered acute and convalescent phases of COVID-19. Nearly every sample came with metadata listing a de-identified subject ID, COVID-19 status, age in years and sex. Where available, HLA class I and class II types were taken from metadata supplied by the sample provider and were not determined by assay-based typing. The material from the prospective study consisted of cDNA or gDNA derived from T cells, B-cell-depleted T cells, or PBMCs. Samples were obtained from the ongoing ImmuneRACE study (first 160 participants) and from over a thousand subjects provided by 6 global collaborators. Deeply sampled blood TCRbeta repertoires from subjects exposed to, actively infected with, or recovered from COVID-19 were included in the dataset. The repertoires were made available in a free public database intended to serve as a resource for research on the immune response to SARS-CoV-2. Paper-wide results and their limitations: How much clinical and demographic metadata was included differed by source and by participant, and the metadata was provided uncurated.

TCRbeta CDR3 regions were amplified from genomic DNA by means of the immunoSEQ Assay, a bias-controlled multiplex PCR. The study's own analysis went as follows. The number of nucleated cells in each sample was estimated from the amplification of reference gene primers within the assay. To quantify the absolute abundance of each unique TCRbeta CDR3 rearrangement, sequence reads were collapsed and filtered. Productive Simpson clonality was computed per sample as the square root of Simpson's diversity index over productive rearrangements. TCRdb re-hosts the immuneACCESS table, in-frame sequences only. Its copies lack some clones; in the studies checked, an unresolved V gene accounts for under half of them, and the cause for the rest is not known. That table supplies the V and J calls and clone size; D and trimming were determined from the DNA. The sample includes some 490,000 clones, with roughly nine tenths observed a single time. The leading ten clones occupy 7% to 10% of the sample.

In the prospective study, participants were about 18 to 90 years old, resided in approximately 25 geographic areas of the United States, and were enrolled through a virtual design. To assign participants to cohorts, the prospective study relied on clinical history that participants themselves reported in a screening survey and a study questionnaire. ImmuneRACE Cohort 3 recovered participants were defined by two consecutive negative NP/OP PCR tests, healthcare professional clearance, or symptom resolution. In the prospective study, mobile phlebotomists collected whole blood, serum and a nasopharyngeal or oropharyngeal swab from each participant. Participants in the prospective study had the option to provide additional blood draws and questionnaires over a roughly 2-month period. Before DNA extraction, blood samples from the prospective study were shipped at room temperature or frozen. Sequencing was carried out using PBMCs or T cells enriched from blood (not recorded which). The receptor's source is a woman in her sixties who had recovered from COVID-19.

The DNA sequence is TGTGCCAGCAGCTTAGCGCGAGATACGCAGTATTTT. It specifies CASSLARDTQYF. The chain is encoded by TRBV7-2 joined to TRBJ2-3; no D gene can be assigned with confidence. Including the terminal cysteine and phenylalanine, the CDR3 comprises 12 residues. Only CDR3 DNA is held: 36 bases, read in frame from base 1. Trimming removed 0 bases from V and 5 bases from J, leaving 3 bases between the germline ends. CDR1 and CDR2, per the germline V gene, are SGHTA and FQGNSA.